Each of the 8 T cell receptor beta chains below was sequenced from the same sample in a study of blood T cell repertoires in COVID-19. The assay was immunoSEQ multiplex PCR, and TCRdb's table has in-frame clones only and misses some. Counted here are approximately 390,000 clones, over 75% occurring once; the ten biggest clones make up approximately 2.1%. Sequenced: PBMCs or T cells enriched from blood (not recorded which). The receptor source for this set is a woman in her thirties or forties with acute COVID-19.

The count of this clone is one. The J gene is TRBJ1-5, the V gene TRBV27, with D unresolved. The germline V gene encodes CDR1 MNHEY and CDR2 SMNVEV (reference sequence). The CDR3 is 11 amino acids. With 6 bases removed from V and 4 bases from J, the gap between germline ends came to 4 bases. The CDR3 spells CASRQNQPQHF. For the CDR3, the DNA is TGTGCCAGCAGGCAGAATCAGCCCCAGCATTTT.

The gene calls are TRBV2 and TRBJ1-2; D may be TRBD1 (5 bases). Germline-derived CDR1 and CDR2 are SNHLY and FYNNEI. The CDR3 length is 12 residues. Trimming removed 9 bases at V and 8 bases at J, with 16 bases between. CDR3 in DNA: TGTGCCAGTAGAGGGGACTCTCCCGGCTACACCTTC. Protein: CASRGDSPGYTF. Full variable domain (missing parts from reference TRBV2 and TRBJ1-2): EPEVTQTPSHQVTQMGQEVILRCVPISNHLYFYWYRQILGQKVEFLVSFYNNEISEKSEIFDDQFSVERPDGSNFTLKIRSTKLEDSAMYFCASRGDSPGYTFGSGTRLTVV.

This chain links TRBV18 with TRBJ1-1; no reliable D call. The CDR3 length is 15 residues. The germline gives CDR1 KGHSH, CDR2 LQKENI. V lost 2 bases and J 0 bases, leaving 10 bases between the germline ends. CDR3 nucleotide sequence: TGTGCCAGCTCACCAGGGCAGACGCTGAACACTGAAGCTTTCTTT. Translating gives CASSPGQTLNTEAFF.

A single count supports this clone. This chain uses TRBV3-1 (or the pseudogene TRBV3-2) with TRBJ1-1; D is unresolved. From germline, CDR1 is LGHDT and CDR2 YNNKEL (reference sequence). Trimming took off 2 bases at V and 7 bases at J, with 5 bases between the two ends. The CDR3 has 11 amino acids. The DNA of the CDR3 is TGTGCCAGCAGCCAATGGCTTGAAGCTTTCTTT. Its translation is CASSQWLEAFF.

V usage is TRBV19 and J usage is TRBJ1-4; the D is unclear. This CDR3 has 17 residues. Per germline, CDR1 LNHDA and CDR2 SQIVND (reference sequence). V gave up 3 bases and J gave up 0 bases, with 14 bases separating them. In DNA form, the CDR3 reads TGTGCCAGTAGTATCCCTCCCGGAGGGTCAACTAATGAAAAACTGTTTTTT. Translating it yields CASSIPPGGSTNEKLFF.

The V and J genes are TRBV7-6 and TRBJ2-1; 11 bases are a match to TRBD2. V dropped 5 bases and J dropped 9; count of bases not matched to a gene: 12. Germline V gene data show CDR1 as SGHVS and CDR2 as FNYEAQ. CDR3 length equals 16 residues. In nucleotides, the CDR3 is TGTGCCAGCAGCAATCCGACTAGCGGGGAGTTCAGTGAGCAGTTCTTC. It specifies CASSNPTSGEFSEQFF.

The rearrangement links TRBV3-1 (or the pseudogene TRBV3-2) to TRBJ1-2; 11 bases map to TRBD1. The J segment lost 4 bases and the V segment lost 5 bases, leaving 9 bases of the junction unmatched. CDR3 length equals 16 residues. Germline loops: CDR1 LGHDT, CDR2 YNNKEL (reference sequence). The CDR3 sequence: CASSSQPGQGVYGYTF. CDR3 in DNA: TGTGCCAGCAGCTCGCAACCGGGACAGGGGGTCTATGGCTACACCTTC.

The V and J genes are TRBV7-9 and TRBJ1-3; D is unresolved. This CDR3 spans 16 amino acids. V was trimmed by 7 bases and J by 0 bases, leaving 16 bases between them. In germline, CDR1 is SEHNR, CDR2 FQNEAQ (reference sequence). CDR3: CASTLLHPGSGNTIYF. The CDR3 DNA is TGTGCCAGCACCCTGCTACATCCGGGCTCTGGAAACACCATATATTTT.